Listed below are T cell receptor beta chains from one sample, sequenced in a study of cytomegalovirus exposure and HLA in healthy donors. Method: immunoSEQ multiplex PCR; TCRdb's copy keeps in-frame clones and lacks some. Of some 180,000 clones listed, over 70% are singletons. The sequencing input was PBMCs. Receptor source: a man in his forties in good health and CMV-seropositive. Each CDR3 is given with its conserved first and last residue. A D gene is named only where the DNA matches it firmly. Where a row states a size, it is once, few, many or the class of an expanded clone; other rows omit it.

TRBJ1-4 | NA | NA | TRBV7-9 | CASRRGGPANEKLFF | TGTGCCAGCAGGAGGGGAGGGCCCGCTAATGAAAAACTGTTTTTT
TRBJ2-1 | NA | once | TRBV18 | CASAQGLSYNEQFF | TGTGCCAGCGCGCAGGGGTTGTCCTACAATGAGCAGTTCTTC
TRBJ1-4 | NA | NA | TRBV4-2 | CASSQDGGHRGEKLFF | TGTGCCAGCAGCCAAGATGGCGGTCATCGCGGTGAAAAACTGTTTTTT
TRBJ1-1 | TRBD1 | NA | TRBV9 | CASSARGGDRGTAFF | TGTGCCAGCAGCGCAAGAGGAGGGGACAGGGGGACGGCTTTCTTT
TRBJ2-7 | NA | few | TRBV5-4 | CASSLANRRTTYEQYF | TGTGCCAGCAGCTTGGCCAACAGGCGGACTACTTACGAGCAGTACTTC
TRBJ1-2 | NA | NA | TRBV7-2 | CASSAEGYGYTF | TGTGCCAGCAGCGCAGAGGGCTATGGCTACACCTTC
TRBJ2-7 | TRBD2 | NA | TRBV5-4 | CASPPSGLPYEQYF | TGTGCCAGCCCCCCTAGCGGGTTGCCCTACGAGCAGTACTTC
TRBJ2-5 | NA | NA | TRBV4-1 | CASSQDLDCLRETQYF | TGCGCCAGCAGCCAAGATCTCGACTGCCTCCGAGAGACCCAGTACTTC
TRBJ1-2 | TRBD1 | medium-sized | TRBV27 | CASSLQGANYGYTF | TGTGCCAGCAGTTTGCAGGGGGCTAACTATGGCTACACCTTC
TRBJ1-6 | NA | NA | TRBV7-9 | CASSLDRLSPLHF | TGTGCCAGCAGTTTAGACAGGCTTTCACCCCTCCACTTT
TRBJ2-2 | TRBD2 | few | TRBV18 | CASSPLAGSNTGELFF | TGTGCCAGCTCACCTCTAGCGGGGTCGAACACCGGGGAGCTGTTTTTT
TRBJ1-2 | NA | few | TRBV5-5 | CASSLGRVGGYTF | TGTGCCAGCAGCTTGGGCAGGGTTGGTGGCTACACCTTC
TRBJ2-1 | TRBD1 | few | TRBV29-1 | CSVEGQGVAYNEQFF | TGCAGCGTCGAAGGTCAGGGGGTTGCCTACAATGAGCAGTTCTTC
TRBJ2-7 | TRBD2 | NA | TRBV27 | CASSLRAGSSYEQYF | TGTGCCAGCAGTTTACGAGCGGGGTCATCCTACGAGCAGTACTTC
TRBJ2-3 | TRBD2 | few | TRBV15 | CATSRLAGRRGDTQYF | TGTGCCACCAGCAGACTAGCGGGACGGCGGGGGGATACGCAGTATTTT
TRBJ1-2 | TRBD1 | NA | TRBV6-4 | CASSDPGTGFYGYTF | TGTGCCAGCAGTGACCCGGGGACAGGATTTTATGGCTACACCTTC
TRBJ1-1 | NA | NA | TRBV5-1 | CAGRGLQGDTEAFF | TGCGCCGGCAGGGGACTCCAGGGTGACACTGAAGCTTTCTTT
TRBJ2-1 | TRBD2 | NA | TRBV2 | CASSVGLAGHWNEQFF | TGTGCCAGCAGTGTCGGACTAGCGGGGCACTGGAATGAGCAGTTCTTC
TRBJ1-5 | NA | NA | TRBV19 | CASMGYITHSNQPQHF | TGTGCCAGTATGGGCTACATAACGCATAGCAATCAGCCCCAGCATTTT
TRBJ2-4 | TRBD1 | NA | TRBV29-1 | CSVGGQGVSSQYF | TGCAGCGTTGGGGGACAGGGGGTGTCGAGTCAGTACTTC
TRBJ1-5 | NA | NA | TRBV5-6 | CASSPGTHNQPQHF | TGTGCCAGCAGCCCAGGGACACACAATCAGCCCCAGCATTTT
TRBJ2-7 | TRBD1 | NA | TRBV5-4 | CASSSRTGTVLYEQYF | TGTGCCAGCAGCTCCCGCACCGGGACAGTCCTCTACGAGCAGTACTTC
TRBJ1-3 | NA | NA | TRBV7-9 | CASSLVASGFGNTIYF | TGTGCCAGCAGCTTAGTGGCTTCAGGGTTTGGAAACACCATATATTTT
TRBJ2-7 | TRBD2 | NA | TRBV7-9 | CSSSTRTSGIYEQYF | TGTTCCAGCAGCACGCGGACTAGCGGGATATACGAGCAGTACTTC
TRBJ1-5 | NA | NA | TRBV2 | CASSAGSLIKPQHF | TGTGCCAGCAGCGCCGGGTCTCTAATTAAGCCCCAGCATTTT
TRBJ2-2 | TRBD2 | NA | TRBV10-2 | CATRTSGSDGELFF | TGCGCCACCCGGACTAGCGGGAGCGACGGGGAGCTGTTTTTT
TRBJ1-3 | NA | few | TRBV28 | CASSSPGSGNTIYF | TGTGCCAGCAGTTCCCCAGGGTCTGGAAACACCATATATTTT
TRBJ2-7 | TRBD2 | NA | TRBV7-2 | CASSWGLAGGVPIYEQYF | TGTGCCAGCAGCTGGGGACTAGCGGGGGGCGTTCCGATCTACGAGCAGTACTTC
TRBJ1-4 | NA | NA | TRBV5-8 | CASSQGVGLLNEKLFF | TGTGCCAGCAGCCAAGGCGTGGGACTGCTTAATGAAAAACTGTTTTTT
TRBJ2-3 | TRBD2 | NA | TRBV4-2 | CASSQDLGLLAGGPDTQYF | TGTGCCAGCAGCCAAGATCTTGGTTTACTAGCGGGAGGTCCAGATACGCAGTATTTT
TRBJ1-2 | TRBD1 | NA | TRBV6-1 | CASSTGGANYGYTF | TGTGCCAGCAGTACAGGGGGCGCCAACTATGGCTACACCTTC
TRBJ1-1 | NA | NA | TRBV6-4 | CASSPQNGGEAFF | TGTGCCAGCAGTCCCCAAAATGGGGGGGAAGCTTTCTTT
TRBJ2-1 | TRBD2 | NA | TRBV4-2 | CASSQDRWREPNEQFF | TGTGCCAGCAGCCAAGATCGTTGGCGGGAGCCAAATGAGCAGTTCTTC
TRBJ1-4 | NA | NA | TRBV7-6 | CASSGGPGEKLFF | TGTGCCAGCAGCGGGGGCCCGGGGGAAAAACTGTTTTTT
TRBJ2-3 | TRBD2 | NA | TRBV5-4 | CASSVRTSGSTDTQYF | TGTGCCAGCAGCGTCCGGACTAGCGGATCCACAGATACGCAGTATTTT
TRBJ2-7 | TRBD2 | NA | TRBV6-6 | CASRTSSGRSYEQYF | TGTGCCAGCAGGACTTCTAGCGGACGCTCCTACGAGCAGTACTTC
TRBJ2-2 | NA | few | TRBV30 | CAWRPGGENTGELFF | TGTGCCTGGAGGCCTGGCGGGGAGAACACCGGGGAGCTGTTTTTT
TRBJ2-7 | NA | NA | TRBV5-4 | CASSPETRDAEQYF | TGTGCCAGCAGCCCGGAGACCCGGGATGCCGAGCAGTACTTC
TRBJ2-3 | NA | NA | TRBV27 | CASSKGGGTDTQYF | TGTGCCAGCAGTAAAGGGGGAGGCACAGATACGCAGTATTTT
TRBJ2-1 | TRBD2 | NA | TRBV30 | CAWSTSGRALVF | TGTGCCTGGAGCACTAGCGGGAGGGCCTTGGTCTTC
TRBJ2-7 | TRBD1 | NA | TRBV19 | CASGQGAPSEQYF | TGTGCCAGTGGACAGGGGGCACCCTCTGAGCAGTACTTC
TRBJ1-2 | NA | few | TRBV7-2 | CASSSALRGGYTF | TGTGCCAGCAGCTCGGCCCTCAGGGGTGGCTACACCTTC
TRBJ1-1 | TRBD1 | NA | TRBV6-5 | CASSPRTGKVTEAFF | TGTGCCAGCAGTCCCCGGACAGGGAAGGTCACTGAAGCTTTCTTT
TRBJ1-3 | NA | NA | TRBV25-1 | CASSESRNTIYF | TGTGCCAGCAGTGAATCTCGAAACACCATATATTTT
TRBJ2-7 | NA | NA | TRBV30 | CAWTPTNGIEQYF | TGTGCCTGGACCCCCACGAACGGGATCGAGCAGTACTTC
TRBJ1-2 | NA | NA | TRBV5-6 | CASSLTGVYGYTF | TGTGCCAGCAGCTTGACGGGAGTCTATGGCTACACCTTC
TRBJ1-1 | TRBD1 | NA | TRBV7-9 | CASSYRTGGFPTEAFF | TGTGCCAGCAGCTACCGGACAGGGGGATTCCCCACTGAAGCTTTCTTT